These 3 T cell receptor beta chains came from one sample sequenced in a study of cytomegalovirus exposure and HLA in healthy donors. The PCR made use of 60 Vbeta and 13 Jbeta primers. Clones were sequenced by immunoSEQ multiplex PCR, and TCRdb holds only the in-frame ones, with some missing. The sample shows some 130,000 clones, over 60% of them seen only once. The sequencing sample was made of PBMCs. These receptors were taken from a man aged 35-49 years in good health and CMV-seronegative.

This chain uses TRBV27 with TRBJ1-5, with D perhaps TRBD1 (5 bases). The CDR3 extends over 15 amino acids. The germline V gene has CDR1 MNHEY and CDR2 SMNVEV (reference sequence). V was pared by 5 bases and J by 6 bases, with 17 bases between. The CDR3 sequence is CASSLTGYSGQPQHF. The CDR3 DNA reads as TGTGCCAGCAGTCTAACAGGTTACTCAGGTCAGCCCCAGCATTTT.

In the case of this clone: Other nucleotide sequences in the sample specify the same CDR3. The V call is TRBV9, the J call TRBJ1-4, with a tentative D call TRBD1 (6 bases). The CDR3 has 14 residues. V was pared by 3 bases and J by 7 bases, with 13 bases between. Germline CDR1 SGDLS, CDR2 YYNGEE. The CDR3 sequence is CASSDARGGEKLFF. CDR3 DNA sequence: TGTGCCAGCAGCGACGCCAGGGGCGGTGAAAAACTGTTTTTT.

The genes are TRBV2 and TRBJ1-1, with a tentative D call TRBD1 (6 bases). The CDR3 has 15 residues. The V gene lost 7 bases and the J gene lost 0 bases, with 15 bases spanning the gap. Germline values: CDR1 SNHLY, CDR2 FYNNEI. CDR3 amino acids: CASKRGGSMNTEAFF. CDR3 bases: TGTGCCAGCAAAAGGGGGGGGTCAATGAACACTGAAGCTTTCTTT.